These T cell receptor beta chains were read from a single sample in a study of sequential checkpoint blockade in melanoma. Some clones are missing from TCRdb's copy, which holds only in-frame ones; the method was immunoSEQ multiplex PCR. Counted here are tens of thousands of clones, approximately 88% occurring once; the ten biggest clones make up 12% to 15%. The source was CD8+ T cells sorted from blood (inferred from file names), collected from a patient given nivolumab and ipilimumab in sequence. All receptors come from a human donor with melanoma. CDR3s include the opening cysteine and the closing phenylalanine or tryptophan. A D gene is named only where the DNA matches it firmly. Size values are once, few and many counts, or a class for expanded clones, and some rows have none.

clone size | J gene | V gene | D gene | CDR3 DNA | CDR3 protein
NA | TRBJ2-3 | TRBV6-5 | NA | TGTGCCAGCCGACTTTTCTCTGGCACAGATACGCAGTATTTT | CASRLFSGTDTQYF
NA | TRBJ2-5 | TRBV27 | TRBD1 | TGTGCCAGCAGTCCCGGGACAGGGTGGCTGGAGACCCAGTACTTC | CASSPGTGWLETQYF
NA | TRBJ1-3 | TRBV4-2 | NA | TGTGCCAGCAGGGTCACGGATGGGGCGGCCTCTGGAAACACCATATATTTT | CASRVTDGAASGNTIYF
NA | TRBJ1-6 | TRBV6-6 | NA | TGTGCCAGCAGCTTGGGGGGACGGAATTCACCCCTCCACTTT | CASSLGGRNSPLHF
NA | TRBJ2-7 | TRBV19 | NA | TGTGCCAGTAGGCCTCGGAACGGGTACGAGCAGTACTTC | CASRPRNGYEQYF
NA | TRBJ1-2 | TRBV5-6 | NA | TGTGCCAGCAGCTTGGGACTACAGGGCTCTGGCTACACCTTC | CASSLGLQGSGYTF
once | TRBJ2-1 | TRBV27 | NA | TGTGCCAGCAGTAGACCACAGGCTTCGAAGCACAATGAGCAGTTCTTC | CASSRPQASKHNEQFF
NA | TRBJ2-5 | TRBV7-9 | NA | TGTGCCAGCAGCTTAGAAAGTGTGCGAGAGACCCAGTACTTC | CASSLESVRETQYF
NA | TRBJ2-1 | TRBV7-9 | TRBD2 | TGTGCCAGCAGCTTAGCGAGGGGACTAGCGGTTTACAATGAGCAGTTCTTC | CASSLARGLAVYNEQFF
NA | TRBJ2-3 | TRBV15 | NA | TGTGCCACCAGCAGAGCGAATCTAGCAGGATACGGCACAGATACGCAGTATTTT | CATSRANLAGYGTDTQYF
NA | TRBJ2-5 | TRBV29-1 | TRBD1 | TGCAGCGGGGAAACGACAGGGTACGAGACCCAGTACTTC | CSGETTGYETQYF
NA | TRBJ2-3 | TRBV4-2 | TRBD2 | TGTGCCAGCAGCCTAGACCCCCGGGGGGGAATCGGGGATACGCAGTATTTT | CASSLDPRGGIGDTQYF
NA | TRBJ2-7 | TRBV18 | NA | TGTGCCAGCTCACCAGGGGTAAGGGGCTCCTACGAGCAGTACTTC | CASSPGVRGSYEQYF
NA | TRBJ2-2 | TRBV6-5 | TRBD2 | TGTGCCAGTTCTAGCGGGGGGAACACCGGGGAGCTGTTTTTT | CASSSGGNTGELFF
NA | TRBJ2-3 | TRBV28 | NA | TGTGCCAGCAGTTTTATCTCTAGCACAGATACGCAGTATTTT | CASSFISSTDTQYF
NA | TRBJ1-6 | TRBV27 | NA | TGTGCCAGCAGCCCTCACAGGGAGTATAATTCACCCCTCCACTTT | CASSPHREYNSPLHF
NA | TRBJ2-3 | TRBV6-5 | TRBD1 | TGTGCCAGCAGCCTCAGACAGGGTGGAGATACGCAGTATTTT | CASSLRQGGDTQYF
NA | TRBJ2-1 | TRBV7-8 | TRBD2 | TGTGCCAGCAGCCCTACTAGCGGGGGGGATGAGCAGTTCTTC | CASSPTSGGDEQFF
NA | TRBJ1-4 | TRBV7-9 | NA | TGTGCCAGCAGCTCACTGGTAGGACAGAAAAATGAAAAACTGTTTTTT | CASSSLVGQKNEKLFF
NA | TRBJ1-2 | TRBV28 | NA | TGTGCCAGCAGGGCCCTTCGAGGCTACACCTTC | CASRALRGYTF
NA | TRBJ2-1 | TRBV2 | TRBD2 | TGTGCCAGCAGCCCGACTAGCGGGAGGGCGTACAATGAGCAGTTCTTC | CASSPTSGRAYNEQFF
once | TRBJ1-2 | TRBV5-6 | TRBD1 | TGTGCCAGCAGCTGGGGGACAGGGGATCAGTATGGCTACACCTTC | CASSWGTGDQYGYTF
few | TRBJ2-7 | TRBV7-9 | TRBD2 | TGTGCCAGCAGCCTAACCCCAACTAGCGGGAGGGCCCCGGACGAGCAGTACTTC | CASSLTPTSGRAPDEQYF